This TCR beta chain derives from a study of blood T cell repertoires in COVID-19 (dated by TCRdb to 2019 to 2021). Some background on the complete study: The collaborator samples originated in the United States, Italy and Spain and spanned the acute and convalescent phases of COVID-19. The prospective study material was composed of cDNA or gDNA derived from T cells, B-cell-depleted T cells, or PBMCs. Deeply sampled blood TCRbeta repertoires from subjects exposed to, actively infected with, or recovered from COVID-19 were included in the dataset. The repertoires were released in a freely available public database meant as a resource for research on the immune response to SARS-CoV-2. Samples came from the ongoing ImmuneRACE study (first 160 participants) plus 1,254 subjects from 6 global collaborators. Sample metadata almost always included a de-identified subject ID, COVID-19 status, age in years and sex. Where available, HLA class I and class II types were taken from metadata supplied by the sample provider and were not determined by assay-based typing.

Participants in the prospective study were aged about 18 to 95 years, lived in some 24 United States geographic areas, and enrolled through a virtual design. In the prospective study, cohorts were assigned on the basis of participant-reported clinical history obtained from a screening survey and a study questionnaire. Recovered participants in ImmuneRACE Cohort 3 were defined by two consecutive negative NP/OP PCR tests, clearance by a healthcare professional, or resolution of symptoms. Each participant in the prospective study had whole blood, serum and a nasopharyngeal or oropharyngeal swab collected by mobile phlebotomists. Additional blood draws and questionnaires over an approximately 2-month period could optionally be provided by prospective study participants. Before DNA extraction, blood samples from the prospective study were shipped at room temperature or frozen. Study-level results and caveats: The quantity of clinical and demographic metadata differed by source and by participant and was supplied without curation.

The immunoSEQ Assay, a bias-controlled multiplex PCR, was used to amplify TCRbeta CDR3 regions from genomic DNA. In the source study's methods: Nucleated cell counts per sample were estimated from amplification of reference gene primers within the assay. To quantify the absolute abundance of each unique TCRbeta CDR3 rearrangement, sequence reads were collapsed and filtered. Productive Simpson clonality was computed per sample as the square root of Simpson's diversity index over productive rearrangements. As stored in TCRdb, this immuneACCESS dataset retains in-frame rearrangements with V and J assigned. A fraction of the clones does not appear; measured against another copy, unresolved V genes explain less than half of the discrepancy, and the remainder lacks a known reason. The V and J calls and clone size were taken over from that table, and D and trimming were inferred from the DNA. This sample gives about 320,000 clones in total; roughly 88% of them show up just once. The ten largest clonotypes hold over 4.5% of the sample.

CDR1 and CDR2 were assigned from the germline V gene as SGHVS and FQNEAQ. V trim: 2 bases; J trim: 2 bases; unmatched bases: 10. From cysteine to phenylalanine, the CDR3 is 19 amino acids long. Of the read, only the CDR3 DNA is kept; its 57 bases are in frame from base 1. With regard to this clone: No cognate antigen has been identified for it. Per-nucleotide qualities are absent, and no much larger clonotype sits a single base away.

This TCR was sampled from a man under 40 who had recovered from COVID-19. The sequence links TRBV7-8 to TRBJ1-5, with 12 junctional bases fitting TRBD1. Sequencing used PBMCs or T cells enriched from blood (not recorded which). The nucleotide sequence reads as follows: TGTGCCAGCAGCTTATTTGGGGACAGGGGGCAATATGGCAATCAGCCCCAGCATTTT. Its amino acids are CASSLFGDRGQYGNQPQHF. The CDR3 plus the reference TRBV7-8 and TRBJ1-5 genes for the other parts give the full variable domain: GAGVSQSPRYKVAKRGQDVALRCDPISGHVSLFWYQQALGQGPEFLTYFQNEAQLDKSGLPSDRFFAERPEGSVSTLKIQRTQQEDSAVYLCASSLFGDRGQYGNQPQHFGDGTRLSIL.